This T cell receptor (beta chain) was sequenced during a study of blood T cell repertoires in COVID-19. About the study: Italy, Spain and the United States were the sources of the convalescent and acute COVID-19 samples.

In the source study's methods: Reference gene primers were amplified, and this amplification served to estimate nucleated cell counts. Data came from immunoSEQ multiplex PCR; TCRdb stores just in-frame clones and leaves some out. V, J and clone size are taken as reported in that table, and D and trimming were inferred from the DNA itself. Counted here are 370,000 or so clones, about 90% occurring once; the ten biggest clones make up roughly 1.4%. This CDR3 is built from 17 residues. Germline lookup yields CDR1 SGHRS and CDR2 YFSETQ. Trimming pared 0 bases from V and 8 bases from J, leaving 18 bases between.

Sequenced material: PBMCs or T cells enriched from blood (not recorded which). The rearrangement joins TRBV5-1 to TRBJ1-6; no reliable D call. The origin of this receptor is a man aged 25-45 years who had recovered from COVID-19. This CDR3 is CASSLEAAQPVDSPLHF. The CDR3 DNA reads TGCGCCAGCAGCTTGGAAGCCGCACAGCCCGTAGATTCACCCCTCCACTTT.